This T cell receptor beta chain was identified in a study of PD-1 blockade in mismatch repair-deficient tumors. Clones were sequenced by immunoSEQ multiplex PCR, and TCRdb holds only the in-frame ones, with some missing. Among 90,000 to 120,000 clones, about 79% were seen once, and the ten largest hold around 6.9%. The CDR3 is 14 amino acids. The germline gives CDR1 SGHNT, CDR2 YYREEE (reference sequence). V was shortened by 7 bases and J by 5 bases, with 15 bases between the two germline ends. The chain recombines TRBV5-4 with TRBJ1-4; tentatively, D is TRBD1 (5 bases). This clonotype was sampled from an adult with mismatch repair-deficient cancer. The starting material was peripheral blood, obtained approximately 35 weeks after starting pembrolizumab. The CDR3 region has the DNA TGTGCCAGCGGCCAAGGGGCGGGCAATGAAAAACTGTTTTTT. This translates into CASGQGAGNEKLFF.